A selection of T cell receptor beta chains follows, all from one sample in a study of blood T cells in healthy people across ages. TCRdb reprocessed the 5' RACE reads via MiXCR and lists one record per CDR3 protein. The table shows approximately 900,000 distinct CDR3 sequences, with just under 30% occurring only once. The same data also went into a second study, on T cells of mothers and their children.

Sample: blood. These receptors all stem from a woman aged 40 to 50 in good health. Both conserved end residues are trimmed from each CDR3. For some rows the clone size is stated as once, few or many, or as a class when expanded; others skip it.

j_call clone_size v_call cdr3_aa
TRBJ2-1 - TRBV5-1 ASSLVCREQF
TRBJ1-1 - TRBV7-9 ASRPRFRDTEAF
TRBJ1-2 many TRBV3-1 ASSQVSAREAYGYT
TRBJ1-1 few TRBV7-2 ASSPTLPRYRNTEAF
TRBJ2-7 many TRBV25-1 ASSEGGVHEQY
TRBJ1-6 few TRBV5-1 ASSLGTGSDNSPLH
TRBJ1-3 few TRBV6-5 ASSYSHGNTIY
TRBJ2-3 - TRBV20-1 SARRKAARTQY
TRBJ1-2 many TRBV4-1 ASSPDRVANYGYT
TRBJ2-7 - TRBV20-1 SALGRGDEQY
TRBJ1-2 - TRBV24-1 ATSDFRGSGYT
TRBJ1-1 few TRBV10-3 AINSFNTEAF
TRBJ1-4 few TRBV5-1 ASGKMGRSVEKLF
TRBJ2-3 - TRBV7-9 ACSFSYRTGIADTQY
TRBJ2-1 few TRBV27 ASSSYSALGGLVDNEQF
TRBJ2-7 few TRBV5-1 ASSSGRASSYEQY
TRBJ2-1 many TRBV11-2 ASSLQGKNEQF
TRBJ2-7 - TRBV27 ASSLGPGRNEQY
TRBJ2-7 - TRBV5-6 ASSPRIGRGLYEQY
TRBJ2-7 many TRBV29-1 SVLTGKAYEQY
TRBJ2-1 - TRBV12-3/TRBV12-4 ASSPVTQTYNEQF
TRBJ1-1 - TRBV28 ASSPAGQGGMNTEAF
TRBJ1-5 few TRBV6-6 ASTPMGGQPQH
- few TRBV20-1 SARPFLAGGSYNEQY
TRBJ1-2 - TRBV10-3 AISESQGRDGYT
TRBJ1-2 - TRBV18 ASSDKQDYGYT
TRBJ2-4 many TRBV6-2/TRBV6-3 ASSSGGGLGNIQY
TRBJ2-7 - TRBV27 ASSFFRGSSYEQY
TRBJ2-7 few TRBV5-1 ASSAGQGGYERY
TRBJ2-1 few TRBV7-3 ASSLISLSAGGEGYNEQF
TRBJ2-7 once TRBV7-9 ASSLGPSSSYEQD
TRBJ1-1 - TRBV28 ASSFRRRRGDREAF
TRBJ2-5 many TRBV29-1 SATQGLEGTQY
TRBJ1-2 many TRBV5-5 ASSPTGLYGYT
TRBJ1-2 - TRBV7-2 ASSISRQGVGSYT
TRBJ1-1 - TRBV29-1 SGMTGRTEAF
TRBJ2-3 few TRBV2 ASTPGRSPLDTQY
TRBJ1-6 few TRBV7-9 ASSPQGSLISSPLH
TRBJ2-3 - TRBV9 ASSAVTSGGTDTQY
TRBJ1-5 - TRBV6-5 ASSYGRGRGNQPQH
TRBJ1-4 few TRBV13 ASSLVRGDRQEAEKLF
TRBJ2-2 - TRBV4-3 ASSQDKGGRELF
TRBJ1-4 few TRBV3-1 ASSHGTEEKLF
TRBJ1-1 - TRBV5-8 ASSPKDRGGVNTEAF
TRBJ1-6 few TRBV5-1 ASRRFGPADSPLH
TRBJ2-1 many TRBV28 ASRTHQGNNEQF
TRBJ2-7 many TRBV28 ASSHGTGGRSEQY
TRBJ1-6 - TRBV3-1 ASSQIRAGVAYNSPLH
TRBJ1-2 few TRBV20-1 SAREGFGGYT
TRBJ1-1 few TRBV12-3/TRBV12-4 ASSRGQGYTEAF
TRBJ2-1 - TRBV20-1 SATPQGRWNEQF
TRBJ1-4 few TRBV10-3 AIREDYRDPRPNEKLF
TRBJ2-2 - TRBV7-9 ASSFGQMDTGELF
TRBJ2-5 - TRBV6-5 ASNRAGDGTQY
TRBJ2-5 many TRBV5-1 ASSLAAEKETQY
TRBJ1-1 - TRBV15 ATSFPGRENTEAF
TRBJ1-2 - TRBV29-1 SVDLDSYGYT